Described below is a single TCR beta chain sequence and its context. The antigen is not known. These data originate in a study of chemoradiotherapy in HPV16-positive cancers. The wider study: Functional T-cell assays on a couple of HPV16-positive patients' cells defined candidate HPV-specific clones and common TCR motifs.

V lost 1 base to trimming and J lost 8 bases, with 14 bases between them. The germline gives CDR1 SGHTA, CDR2 FQGNSA. This CDR3 has 14 amino acids. Study-level results: Only a couple of HPV16-positive patients supplied the functional HPV-specificity definition. For HPV16-positive patients, expanding HPV-responsive T cells associated with longer recurrence-free survival. Candidate HPV-specific clones and E7-related TCR motifs grew in tumor during treatment.

Here immunoSEQ multiplex PCR was the method, and the copy in TCRdb shows in-frame clones only, minus some. The data show around 2,700 clones, with around 90% seen just once and around 3.6% held by the top ten. The V and J genes are TRBV7-2 and TRBJ1-1; no clear D gene. Material: tumor tissue, obtained from a patient who underwent chemoradiotherapy. This TCR derives from a human donor with HPV-associated anogenital cancer. CDR3 coding DNA: TGTGCCAGCAGCTTAGGCGTCTGGACCGGAGAAGCTTTCTTT. It specifies CASSLGVWTGEAFF.